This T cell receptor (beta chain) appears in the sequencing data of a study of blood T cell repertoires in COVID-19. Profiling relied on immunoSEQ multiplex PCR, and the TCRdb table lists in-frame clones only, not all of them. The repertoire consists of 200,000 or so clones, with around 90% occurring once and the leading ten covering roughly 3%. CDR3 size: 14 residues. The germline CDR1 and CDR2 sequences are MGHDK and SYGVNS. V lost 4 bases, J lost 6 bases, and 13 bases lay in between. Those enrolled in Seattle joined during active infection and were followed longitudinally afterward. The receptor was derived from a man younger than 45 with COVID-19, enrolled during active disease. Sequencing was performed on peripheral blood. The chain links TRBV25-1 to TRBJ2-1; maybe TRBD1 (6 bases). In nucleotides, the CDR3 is TGTGCCAGCAGTGCGGTGGACAGTCTCAATGAGCAGTTCTTC. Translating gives CASSAVDSLNEQFF.